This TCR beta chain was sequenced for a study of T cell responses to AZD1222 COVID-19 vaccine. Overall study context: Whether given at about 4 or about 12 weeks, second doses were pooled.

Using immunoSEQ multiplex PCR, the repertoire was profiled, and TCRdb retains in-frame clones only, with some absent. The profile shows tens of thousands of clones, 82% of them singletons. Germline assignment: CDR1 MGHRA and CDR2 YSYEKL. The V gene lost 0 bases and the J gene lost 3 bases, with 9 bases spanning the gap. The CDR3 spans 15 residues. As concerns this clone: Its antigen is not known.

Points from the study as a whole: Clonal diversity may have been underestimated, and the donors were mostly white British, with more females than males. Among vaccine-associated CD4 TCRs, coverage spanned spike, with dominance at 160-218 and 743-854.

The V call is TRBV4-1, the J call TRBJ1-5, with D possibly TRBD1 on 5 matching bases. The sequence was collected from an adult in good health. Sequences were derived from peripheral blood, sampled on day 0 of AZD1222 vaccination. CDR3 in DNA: TGCGCCAGCAGCCAAGAGGTAGGGGTCAATCAGCCCCAGCATTTT. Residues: CASSQEVGVNQPQHF.